The clone carrying this T cell receptor beta chain was seen repeatedly, ten times or more. V lost 7 bases to trimming and J lost 6 bases, with 19 bases between them. CDR1 and CDR2 from the germline V gene are SQVTM and ANQGSEA. The CDR3 has 14 residues. From the RT-PCR reads, TCRdb called clonotypes with MiXCR, one entry per CDR3 protein. Seen here are about 680,000 distinct CDR3 sequences, 14% observed once, and the top ten hold just over 3.5%. The chain carries TRBV29-1 and TRBJ2-1; D may match TRBD1 or TRBD2 (6 bases each). Sequenced: memory CD4+ T cells from blood. The clonotype was recovered from a female donor in good health, serving as a healthy control. In DNA form, the CDR3 reads TGCAGCGGGGGGGTGGCAGGGGCAATCAATGAGCAGTTCTTC. Translated: CSGGVAGAINEQFF.